These 16 T cell receptor beta chains originate from one sample sequenced in a study of blood T cell repertoires in COVID-19. Sequencing was performed with immunoSEQ multiplex PCR; in TCRdb, only in-frame clones are kept and a portion is missing. The sample contains some 170,000 clones, around nine tenths of which appear only once. The specimen sequenced was peripheral blood. The source of these receptors is a woman between 65 and 79 years old with COVID-19, enrolled during active disease.

V gene TRBV6-5 combines with J gene TRBJ2-1, with D unresolved. Germline V lookup: CDR1 MNHEY, CDR2 SVGAGI. The CDR3 is 11 amino acids. V was clipped by 7 bases and J by 4 bases, with 5 bases between them. CDR3 nucleotides: TGTGCCAGCACTACTTACAATGAGCAGTTCTTC. It encodes CASTTYNEQFF.

In its sample, this clone was seen once. V and J are TRBV6-2 or TRBV6-3 and TRBJ2-1; 12 bases fit TRBD2. There are 14 residues in the CDR3. Germline lookup yields CDR1 MNHEY and CDR2 SVGEGT. The ends lost 5 bases at V and 6 bases at J; junction bases unmatched: 2. CDR3 sequence: CASSLAGGFNEQFF. Written as DNA, the CDR3 is TGTGCCAGCAGTCTAGCGGGAGGGTTCAATGAGCAGTTCTTC.

The CDR3 coding sequence is TGTGCCAGCAGCTTACTGGGACAGAGAAACTATGGCTACACCTTC. Its protein product is CASSLLGQRNYGYTF. This chain joins TRBV7-2 and TRBJ1-2, with 7 nucleotides matching TRBD1. This CDR3 spans 15 amino acids. Losses at the gene ends were 2 bases for V and 2 bases for J; bases not matched to a gene: 5. CDR1 and CDR2 (germline): SGHTA, FQGNSA. Full variable domain (remainder filled in from reference TRBV7-2 and TRBJ1-2): GAGVSQSPSNKVTEKGKDVELRCDPISGHTALYWYRQSLGQGLEFLIYFQGNSAPDKSGLPSDRFSAERTGGSVSTLTIQRTQQEDSAVYLCASSLLGQRNYGYTFGSGTRLTVV.

The rearrangement links TRBV4-2 to TRBJ2-1, with 10 bases matching TRBD2. The V and J ends lost 1 base and 4 bases, in that order; junction bases with no gene match: 4. The CDR3 length is 16 residues. The germline V gene has CDR1 LGHNA and CDR2 YNFKEQ. The CDR3 coding sequence is TGTGCCAGCAGCCAAGCCGGGACTAGCGCTTACAATGAGCAGTTCTTC. This sequence encodes CASSQAGTSAYNEQFF.

The chain is built from TRBV18 and TRBJ1-2; D unclear. V was cut by 4 bases and J by 5 bases, with 23 bases left in between. Germline V CDR1 and CDR2: KGHSH, LQKENI. CDR3 length: 17 amino acids. Here the CDR3 DNA reads TGTGCCAGCTCACTTCCCAATCCTTCTCATAGCGGTTATGGCTACACCTTC. Its protein is CASSLPNPSHSGYGYTF. The whole variable domain, filled in from reference TRBV18 and TRBJ1-2, reads NAGVMQNPRHLVRRRGQEARLRCSPMKGHSHVYWYRQLPEEGLKFMVYLQKENIIDESGMPKERFSAEFPKEGPSILRIQQVVRGDSAAYFCASSLPNPSHSGYGYTFGSGTRLTVV.

The rearrangement joins TRBV18 to TRBJ2-1, with 8 bases matching TRBD2. Germline V CDR1 and CDR2: KGHSH, LQKENI. CDR3 length: 18 residues. Trimming took 3 bases from V and 0 from J; bases not matched to a gene: 10. CDR3 sequence: CASSPFETGRGSYNEQFF. The CDR3 DNA reads TGTGCCAGCTCACCTTTCGAGACCGGGAGGGGCTCCTACAATGAGCAGTTCTTC.

This clone was observed a handful of times. The chain couples TRBV7-8 to TRBJ2-7, with TRBD2 matching over 9 bases. The CDR3 extends over 14 amino acids. Germline V gene lookup returns CDR1 SGHVS and CDR2 FQNEAQ. The ends lost 3 bases at V and 3 bases at J; junction bases unmatched: 3. The CDR3 DNA is TGTGCCAGCAGCTTTGGAGCGGGAGGCTACGAGCAGTACTTC. Translating gives CASSFGAGGYEQYF.

The chain links TRBV28 to TRBJ1-2; no reliable D call. V was cut by 7 bases and J by 0 bases, with 3 bases left in between. This CDR3 comprises 11 residues. Germline V CDR1 and CDR2: MDHEN, SYDVKM. CDR3 loop: CASTSNYGYTF. In nucleotides, the CDR3 is TGTGCCAGCACGTCTAACTATGGCTACACCTTC.

V is TRBV5-1 and J is TRBJ2-2, with D perhaps TRBD2 (6 bases). V was pared by 0 bases and J by 7 bases, with 13 bases between. This CDR3 contains 15 residues. CDR1 and CDR2 (germline): SGHRS, YFSETQ. The CDR3 nucleotides are TGCGCCAGCAGCTTGGCCGGGGGAAAGGGCGGGGAGCTGTTTTTT. Its protein is CASSLAGGKGGELFF.

This rearrangement joins TRBV29-1 to TRBJ1-4; weak D call: TRBD1 (6 bases). The CDR3 loop spans 15 amino acids. V lost 4 bases to trimming and J lost 3 bases, with 15 bases between them. CDR1 and CDR2 (germline): SQVTM, ANQGSEA. CDR3 sequence (DNA): TGCAGCGTTGCAGGGGCCCCCAGCCCTAATGAAAAACTGTTTTTT. It codes for CSVAGAPSPNEKLFF.

The chain recombines TRBV2 with TRBJ1-5; 7 bases match TRBD1. Germline values: CDR1 SNHLY, CDR2 FYNNEI. There are 14 residues in the CDR3. V was clipped by 2 bases and J by 4 bases; unmatched bases: 2. CDR3 protein: CASSELTGNQPQHF. As DNA, the CDR3 is TGTGCCAGCAGTGAATTGACAGGGAATCAGCCCCAGCATTTT.

The V call is TRBV24-1, the J call TRBJ2-1; TRBD2 agrees at 9 bases. Germline-derived CDR1 and CDR2 are KGHDR and SFDVKD. V lost 3 bases and J lost 6; bases outside the gene matches: 8. This CDR3 comprises 16 residues. CDR3 residues: CATSDASGTRFNEQFF. The CDR3 DNA follows: TGTGCCACCAGTGATGCTAGCGGGACCAGATTCAATGAGCAGTTCTTC.

This rearrangement joins TRBV7-8 to TRBJ2-1; 9 bases are a match to TRBD2. Germline V CDR1 and CDR2: SGHVS, FQNEAQ. This CDR3 is 19 amino acids long. Trimming cost V 1 base and J 8 bases; bases outside gene matches: 18. CDR3 DNA sequence: TGTGCCAGCAGCTTAGGATGGGGTGTGGCGGGAGGGCCTAACCATGAGCAGTTCTTC. Translating it yields CASSLGWGVAGGPNHEQFF.

The V call is TRBV29-1, the J call TRBJ1-1; TRBD1 agrees at 8 bases. The junction had 7 bases not matched to a gene; V was cut back by 7 bases and J by 3 bases. CDR1 and CDR2 from the germline V gene are SQVTM and ANQGSEA. The CDR3 runs to 13 residues. The CDR3 nucleotides read TGCAGCGCCCGGACAGGGTCTGACACTGAAGCTTTCTTT. It encodes CSARTGSDTEAFF. Full variable domain (missing parts from reference TRBV29-1 and TRBJ1-1): SAVISQKPSRDICQRGTSLTIQCQVDSQVTMMFWYRQQPGQSLTLIATANQGSEATYESGFVIDKFPISRPNLTFSTLTVSNMSPEDSSIYLCSARTGSDTEAFFGQGTRLTVV.

J is TRBJ1-1 and V is TRBV6-5; D is ambiguous. Germline V CDR1 and CDR2: MNHEY, SVGAGI. The ends were cut back, 8 bases at V and 5 bases at J, with 15 bases in the middle. The CDR3 extends over 13 amino acids. The CDR3 bases are TGTGCCAGCGGGAGAGGGAAAGGGACTGAAGCTTTCTTT. It encodes CASGRGKGTEAFF.

The chain employs TRBV28 and TRBJ2-3; the match to TRBD2 covers 7 bases. Germline assignment: CDR1 MDHEN and CDR2 SYDVKM. The CDR3 sequence is 15 residues long. Trimming removed 5 bases from V and 5 bases from J; junction bases left unmatched: 10. This CDR3 is CASSGAGVSGDTQYF. CDR3 DNA sequence: TGTGCCAGCAGTGGGGCGGGAGTCTCGGGAGATACGCAGTATTTT.